This TCR beta chain stems from a study of immune cell composition in non-small cell lung cancer. Overall study findings and caveats: 60% to 80% of squamous and around 35% of adenocarcinoma cases had tumour-associated clones >0.5%.

Assay used: immunoSEQ multiplex PCR; TCRdb lists only in-frame clones, some missing. The top ten hold 17% of the sample, which has about 2,400 clones, approximately 70% seen once. A word on this clone: The target antigen is unknown.

The CDR3 contains 14 residues. Per the germline V gene, CDR1 is SGHKS and CDR2 is YYEKEE (reference sequence). The ends lost 4 bases at V and 1 base at J; junction bases unmatched: 2. These data also formed part of another study, on CD4 T cells in lung cancer.

Sequencing used lung tumor tissue. This clonotype originated in a human donor with non-small cell lung cancer. This chain joins TRBV5-5 and TRBJ1-1; 9 bases line up with TRBD1. CDR3: CASSPGQGNTEAFF. In DNA, the CDR3 is TGTGCCAGCAGCCCGGGACAGGGGAACACTGAAGCTTTCTTT.